This record covers a single TCR beta chain. Its cognate antigen is unknown. This sample stems from a study of T cells after yellow fever vaccination. Overall study: Those fractions that held only low numbers of cells were prepared using the SMART-Seq v4 Ultra Low Input RNA kit.

The CDR3 loop spans 14 amino acids. V lost 5 bases and J 4 bases, leaving 14 bases between the germline ends. Germline V gives CDR1 SGHTA, CDR2 FQGNSA. Template switching by 5'RACE produced TCR cDNA, adding a universal primer site and UMIs. Each CDR3 protein gets one entry after TCRdb re-called the 5' RACE reads with MiXCR. Of more than 350,000 distinct CDR3 sequences listed, 11% are singletons. Overall study findings and caveats: At approximately 95% for CD4 and over 80% for CD8, most primary-vaccination clones showed up again after the booster.

The chain uses TRBV7-2 and TRBJ2-5; D remains ambiguous. The source is a man aged 18-30 years who received the YFV17D yellow fever vaccine. The specimen was PBMCs, collected on the day of the first yellow fever vaccination. The CDR3 sequence: CASSRDRATETQYF. The CDR3 nucleotides are TGTGCCAGCAGCCGAGACCGGGCAACAGAGACCCAGTACTTC.